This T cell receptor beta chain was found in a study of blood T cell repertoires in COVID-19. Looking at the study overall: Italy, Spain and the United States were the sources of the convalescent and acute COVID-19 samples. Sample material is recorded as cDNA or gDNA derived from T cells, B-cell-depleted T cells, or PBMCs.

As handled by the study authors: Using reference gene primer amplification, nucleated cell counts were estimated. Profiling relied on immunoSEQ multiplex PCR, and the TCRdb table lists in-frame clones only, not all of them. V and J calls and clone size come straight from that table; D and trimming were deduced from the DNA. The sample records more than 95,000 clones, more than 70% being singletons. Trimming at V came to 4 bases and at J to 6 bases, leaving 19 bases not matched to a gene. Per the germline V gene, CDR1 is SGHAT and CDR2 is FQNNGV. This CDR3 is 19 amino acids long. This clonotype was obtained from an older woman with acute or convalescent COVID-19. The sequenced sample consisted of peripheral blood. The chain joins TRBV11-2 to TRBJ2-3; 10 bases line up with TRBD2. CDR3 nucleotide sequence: TGTGCCAGCAGCTCCTTTCGGGCTAGCGGGAGCGTGAGTTTCGATACGCAGTATTTT. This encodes CASSSFRASGSVSFDTQYF.